What follows describes a single T cell receptor beta chain. Assay used: immunoSEQ multiplex PCR; TCRdb lists only in-frame clones, some missing. The sample records about 65,000 clones, around 93% being singletons. This specimen belongs to a study of blood T cell repertoires in COVID-19. For the study at large: The cDNA or gDNA used as material had been derived from T cells, B-cell-depleted T cells, or PBMCs.

This CDR3 comprises 16 residues. Deletions cut 0 bases from V and 3 bases from J, with 10 bases between. Germline loops: CDR1 SGHDT, CDR2 YYEEEE. The clonotype originates from a man between 70 and 80 years old with active COVID-19. The chain recombines TRBV5-6 with TRBJ2-6, with D possibly being TRBD2 (5 bases). Sequencing was performed on peripheral blood. DNA for the CDR3: TGTGCCAGCAGCTTGGACGTGGGAGTTGGGGCCAACGTCCTGACTTTC. It is translated as CASSLDVGVGANVLTF.